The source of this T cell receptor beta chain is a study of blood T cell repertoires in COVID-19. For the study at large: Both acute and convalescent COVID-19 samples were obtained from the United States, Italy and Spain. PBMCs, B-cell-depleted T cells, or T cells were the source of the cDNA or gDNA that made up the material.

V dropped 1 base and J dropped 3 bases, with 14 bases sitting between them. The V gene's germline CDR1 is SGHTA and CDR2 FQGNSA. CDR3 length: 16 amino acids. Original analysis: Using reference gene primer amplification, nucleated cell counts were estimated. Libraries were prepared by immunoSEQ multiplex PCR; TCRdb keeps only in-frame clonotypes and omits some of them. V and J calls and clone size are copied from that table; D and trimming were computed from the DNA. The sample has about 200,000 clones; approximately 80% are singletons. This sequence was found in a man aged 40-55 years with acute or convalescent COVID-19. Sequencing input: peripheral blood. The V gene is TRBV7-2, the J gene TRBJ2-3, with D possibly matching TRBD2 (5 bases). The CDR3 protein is CASSLVGWSGTDTQYF. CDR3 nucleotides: TGTGCCAGCAGCTTAGTTGGTTGGTCGGGGACAGATACGCAGTATTTT.